This TCR beta chain was found in a study of CD8 T cells in Susac syndrome. RNA was extracted with the RNeasy kit, and a quantity of roughly 0.5 to 1 ug was reverse transcribed using random hexamers. Multiplex PCR with immunoSEQ amplified the TCR beta CDR3 across 54 Vbeta and 13 Jbeta. TCRdb processed the immunoSEQ multiplex PCR reads anew with MiXCR; each CDR3 protein has one entry. The sample holds approximately 150,000 distinct CDR3 sequences, approximately 94% seen once. Trimming removed 4 bases from V and 1 base from J; junction bases left unmatched: 3. Per the germline V gene, CDR1 is SQVTM and CDR2 is ANQGSEA. The CDR3 sequence is 14 residues long. CD8+ and CD4+ T cells from blood underwent TCR beta sequencing.

Input material: CD4+ T cells from PBMCs. This TCR was recovered from a human donor with multiple sclerosis. This sequence joins TRBV29-1 and TRBJ2-3, with TRBD2 matching over 9 bases. DNA for the CDR3: TGCAGCGTTGTAGCTAGCGGGGGCACAGATACGCAGTATTTT. It yields the protein CSVVASGGTDTQYF.